These 15 T cell receptor beta chains originate from one sample sequenced in a study of relationships among human T cell subsets. From mRNA, alpha and beta CDR3 regions were amplified using semiquantitative ARM-PCR. In ARM-PCR, communal superprimers followed tagged nested gene-specific primers for exponential amplification. TCRdb ran MiXCR on the multiplex PCR reads and lists one entry per CDR3 protein. Of fewer than 18,000 distinct CDR3 sequences in the sample, about 60% were seen once. Sequencing used total T cells sorted from blood. The receptors were sampled from a man between 40 and 49 years old in good health.

The chain joins TRBV27 to TRBJ1-2; 7 nucleotides line up with TRBD1. Germline V CDR1 and CDR2: MNHEY, SMNVEV (reference sequence). The length of the CDR3 is 13 residues. J lost 6 bases, V lost 4 bases, and 5 bases had no gene match. CDR3: CASSYFTGDGYTF. For the CDR3, the DNA is TGTGCCAGCAGTTACTTCACAGGGGATGGCTACACCTTC.

This clonotype turned up a few times. The chain links TRBV2 to TRBJ1-6, with a tentative D call TRBD1 (6 bases). The germline gives CDR1 SNHLY, CDR2 FYNNEI. V was cut by 11 bases and J by 10 bases, with 18 bases left in between. The CDR3 consists of 13 residues. CDR3 nucleotide sequence: TGTGCCTCCAGCCGGGGGGCAGGATCACCCCTCCACTTT. It codes for CASSRGAGSPLHF.

This chain uses TRBV2 with TRBJ2-3, with D perhaps TRBD2 (7 bases). This CDR3 spans 17 amino acids. Trimming pared 4 bases from V and 2 bases from J, leaving 19 bases between. From germline, CDR1 is SNHLY and CDR2 FYNNEI. For the CDR3, the DNA is TGTGCCAGCAGTGGACCGCTCCGGGGGGCCAACACAGATACGCAGTATTTT. Its translation: CASSGPLRGANTDTQYF.

The rearrangement links TRBV11-2 to TRBJ1-4; D gene unclear. Trimming took off 5 bases at V and 1 base at J, with 8 bases between the two ends. Germline V gene lookup returns CDR1 SGHAT and CDR2 FQNNGV. The CDR3 spans 14 residues. CDR3 nucleotide sequence: TGTGCCAGCAGCCTCCGGGAAACTAATGAAAAACTGTTTTTT. Protein sequence: CASSLRETNEKLFF.

The J gene is TRBJ2-7, the V gene TRBV13, with D perhaps TRBD2 (7 bases). V was pared by 7 bases and J by 2 bases, with 15 bases between. This CDR3 is 14 amino acids long. Germline V gene sequence: CDR1 PRHDT, CDR2 FYEKMQ (reference sequence). In DNA, the CDR3 is TGTGCCAGCAAGATGGGAGGGGGGCCCTACGAGCAGTACTTC. It specifies CASKMGGGPYEQYF.

The chain links TRBV29-1 to TRBJ2-7, with D hard to call. V was clipped by 4 bases and J by 0 bases, with 7 bases between them. From germline, CDR1 is SQVTM and CDR2 ANQGSEA. The CDR3 contains 12 residues. As DNA, the CDR3 is TGCAGCGTTGGAGTCAGCTCCTACGAGCAGTACTTC. Translated: CSVGVSSYEQYF.

The V and J genes are TRBV11-2 and TRBJ2-7; D not certain. The CDR3 covers 12 residues. Trimming shortened V by 3 bases and J by 6 bases, and 9 bases separated the two germline ends. From germline, CDR1 is SGHAT and CDR2 FQNNGV. The CDR3 region is CASSLEGGEQYF. The CDR3 DNA sequence: TGTGCCAGCAGCTTGGAAGGCGGCGAGCAGTACTTC.

For this clonotype: It is unclear where the CDR3 begins or ends on the DNA, so no DNA is shown, and the CDR3 is as TCRdb lists it. The chain carries TRBV25-1 and TRBJ2-3; the listed D gene, TRBD2, was not tested against the DNA. Counting both end residues, the CDR3 totals 17 amino acids. Looked up from germline, CDR1 is MGHDK and CDR2 is SYGVNS. This chain's CDR3 is CASSTSTGLALADTQYF.

The rearrangement joins TRBV6-5 to TRBJ1-4; D remains ambiguous. Germline loops: CDR1 MNHEY, CDR2 SVGAGI. The CDR3 contains 15 residues. V shed 5 bases and J shed 2 bases, with 12 bases lying between them. CDR3 loop: CASSPSSGTNEKLFF. The DNA of the CDR3 is TGTGCCAGCAGTCCTTCCTCGGGGACTAATGAAAAACTGTTTTTT.

The gene calls are TRBV28 and TRBJ2-3; TRBD2 matches at 7 bases. Losses at the gene ends were 6 bases for V and 0 bases for J; bases not matched to a gene: 3. Per germline, CDR1 MDHEN and CDR2 SYDVKM. The CDR3 spans 14 residues. The CDR3 region has the DNA TGTGCCAGCAGCCGTAGCGGGAGCACAGATACGCAGTATTTT. Its translation is CASSRSGSTDTQYF.

This rearrangement joins TRBV11-2 to TRBJ1-2; the match to TRBD1 covers 7 bases. This CDR3 has 13 amino acids. The V gene's germline CDR1 is SGHAT and CDR2 FQNNGV. V was clipped by 5 bases and J by 7 bases; unmatched bases: 7. CDR3 residues: CASSGTAPSGYTF. For the CDR3, the DNA is TGTGCCAGCAGCGGGACAGCCCCTAGTGGCTACACCTTC.

The chain couples TRBV4-2 to TRBJ2-1; 8 nucleotides agree with TRBD2. The CDR3 sequence is 16 residues long. Germline values: CDR1 LGHNA, CDR2 YNFKEQ. V was pared by 4 bases and J by 8 bases, with 13 bases of the junction left unmatched. CDR3 sequence: CASSPDPGLGMDEQFF. The DNA for the CDR3 is TGTGCCAGCAGCCCAGACCCGGGACTAGGAATGGATGAGCAGTTCTTC.

This sequence joins TRBV10-1 and TRBJ2-1, with 9 bases lining up with TRBD2. Judging by the DNA end, TRBJ2-7 fits better; the J call may be wrong. This CDR3 is built from 16 residues. Germline V lookup: CDR1 WNHNN, CDR2 SYGVQD (reference sequence). In nucleotides, the CDR3 is TGCGCCAGCAGTGACAAGGCTAGCGGGAAGATCTACGAGCAGTACTTC. Protein sequence: CASSDKASGKIYEQYF.

This clonotype was observed a few times. The chain has TRBV11-2 and TRBJ2-7; 10 nucleotides match TRBD1. Germline CDR1 and CDR2: SGHAT and FQNNGV. V gave up 5 bases and J gave up 2 bases; unmatched junction bases: 3. The CDR3 spans 14 residues. The CDR3 DNA is TGTGCCAGCAGCCCGGGACAGGGGCCCTACGAGCAGTACTTC. This encodes CASSPGQGPYEQYF. The full variable domain, completed using reference TRBV11-2 and TRBJ2-7, is EAGVAQSPRYKIIEKRQSVAFWCNPISGHATLYWYQQILGQGPKLLIQFQNNGVVDDSQLPKDRFSAERLKGVDSTLKIQPAKLEDSAVYLCASSPGQGPYEQYFGPGTRLTVT.

V usage is TRBV7-4 and J usage is TRBJ2-7, with a tentative D call TRBD2 (7 bases). The CDR3 spans 17 residues. The V and J ends lost 7 bases and 4 bases respectively, with 26 bases between them. The V gene's germline CDR1 is SGHVT and CDR2 SQSDAQ. The CDR3 spells CASTLPRGARPTYEQYF. CDR3 nucleotide sequence: TGTGCCAGCACCCTGCCTCGGGGGGCGCGTCCGACGTACGAGCAGTACTTC.